This T cell receptor (beta chain) was recorded in a study of a mutant IDH1 vaccine in newly diagnosed glioma. Background on the study: Patients were given eight vaccinations, scheduled in weeks 1, 3, 5, 7, 11, 15, 19 and 23. Vaccination started 4-6 weeks after radiotherapy alone, or with temozolomide cycles. Therapy received beforehand was radiotherapy, temozolomide, or both, with most patients given both.

Note on this clone: Its antigen is as yet unknown.

The time point here: week 5, during vaccination. The investigators gave 300 ug of mutant IDH1 20-mer peptide in each vaccine dose, together with topical imiquimod. Each of the donors came in with new WHO grade 3 or 4 astrocytomas that were IDH1-mutant and ATRX-lost. Using immunoSEQ multiplex PCR, the repertoire was profiled, and TCRdb retains in-frame clones only, with some absent. The sample lists roughly 72,000 clones, about 91% occurring once. CDR3 length equals 15 residues. The germline V gene has CDR1 MDHEN and CDR2 SYDVKM. The J segment lost 4 bases and the V segment lost 7 bases, leaving 8 bases of the junction unmatched.

The material sequenced was PBMCs, taken from a glioma patient whose treatment included an IDH1 peptide vaccine. The origin of this receptor is a woman between 50 and 59 years old with glioma. The V gene is TRBV28, the J gene TRBJ2-1; 9 bases map to TRBD2. In nucleotides, the CDR3 is TGTGCCAGCACCCAGGGGCTAGCGGGGTACAATGAGCAGTTCTTC. This codes for CASTQGLAGYNEQFF. Full variable domain (rest looked up from reference TRBV28 and TRBJ2-1): DVKVTQSSRYLVKRTGEKVFLECVQDMDHENMFWYRQDPGLGLRLIYFSYDVKMKEKGDIPEGYSVSREKKERFSLILESASTNQTSMYLCASTQGLAGYNEQFFGPGTRLTVL.